Listed below are T cell receptor beta chains from one sample, sequenced in a study of control samples from healthy donors and cancer patients. Data came from immunoSEQ multiplex PCR; TCRdb stores just in-frame clones and leaves some out. This sample yields 150,000 to 200,000 clones, of which around 90% are seen a single time; 0.55% to 0.7% belongs to the top ten. Sequenced material: blood. The receptors were gathered from a woman aged 25 to 45 in good health. Both conserved end residues are part of each CDR3. A D gene is named only where the DNA matches it firmly.

>TRBV18|-|TRBJ1-1
CASSRSIDTEAFF
>TRBV7-2|TRBD1|TRBJ1-6
CASSPGGTGNSPLHF
>TRBV28|-|TRBJ2-5
CASSFGTRTQETQYF
>TRBV7-6|-|TRBJ1-5
CASSLDPDSNQPQHF
>TRBV19|-|TRBJ1-2
CASSWGHQDYGYTF
>TRBV12-2|-|TRBJ2-3
CASRTSGSTDTQYF
>TRBV7-6|TRBD1|TRBJ1-2
CASSQTGNYGYTF
>TRBV7-8|TRBD1|TRBJ2-1
CASSFSRQGYNEQFF
>TRBV19|TRBD2|TRBJ2-1
CASSGEGAGYNEQFF
>TRBV29-1|-|TRBJ1-4
CSASAFFNEKLFF
>TRBV18|TRBD1|TRBJ1-1
CASSPSDRGTEAFF
>TRBV7-9|-|TRBJ2-1
CASSPRRASYNEQFF
>TRBV19|-|TRBJ1-3
CASRPPKRSSGNTIYF
>TRBV4-2|TRBD2|TRBJ2-1
CASSQEGEGSDEQFF
>TRBV10-3|-|TRBJ1-2
CAISEGGQAPYGYTF
>TRBV6-5|-|TRBJ2-7
CASSYSGQARYEQYF
>TRBV2|-|TRBJ1-5
CASSEGYSNQPQHF
>TRBV11-2|-|TRBJ2-7
CASSPDIKYEQYF
>TRBV7-9|TRBD2|TRBJ2-7
CASSTQFLAGATSEQYF
>TRBV4-3|-|TRBJ2-3
CASSQETPGSGSPHYF
>TRBV12-3/TRBV12-4|-|TRBJ1-2
CASRRRGAGGYTF
>TRBV29-1|TRBD1|TRBJ1-2
CSVLDRASYGYTF
>TRBV6-1|-|TRBJ2-7
CASSERFQEGYWEQYF
>TRBV9|TRBD2|TRBJ2-4
CASSVGGLAVNIQYF
>TRBV27|-|TRBJ2-3
CASRTQRGGGDSAQYF
>TRBV3-1/TRBV3-2|TRBD1|TRBJ1-1
CASSRRGTGFEAFF